This T cell receptor (beta chain) was documented in a study of blood T cell repertoires in COVID-19. Using immunoSEQ multiplex PCR, the repertoire was profiled, and TCRdb retains in-frame clones only, with some absent. Of about 210,000 clones in the sample, 85% to 90% were seen once. The clonotype was recovered from a young man with active or convalescent COVID-19. The sample consisted of peripheral blood.

This CDR3 is CASSDGQNYGYTF. CDR3 in DNA: TGTGCCAGCAGCGACGGGCAAAACTATGGCTACACCTTC. V is TRBV6-4 and J is TRBJ1-2; no reliable D call. The CDR3 loop spans 13 amino acids. The V and J ends lost 6 bases and 2 bases respectively, with 10 bases between them. Germline CDR1 is MRHNA and CDR2 is SNTAGT.